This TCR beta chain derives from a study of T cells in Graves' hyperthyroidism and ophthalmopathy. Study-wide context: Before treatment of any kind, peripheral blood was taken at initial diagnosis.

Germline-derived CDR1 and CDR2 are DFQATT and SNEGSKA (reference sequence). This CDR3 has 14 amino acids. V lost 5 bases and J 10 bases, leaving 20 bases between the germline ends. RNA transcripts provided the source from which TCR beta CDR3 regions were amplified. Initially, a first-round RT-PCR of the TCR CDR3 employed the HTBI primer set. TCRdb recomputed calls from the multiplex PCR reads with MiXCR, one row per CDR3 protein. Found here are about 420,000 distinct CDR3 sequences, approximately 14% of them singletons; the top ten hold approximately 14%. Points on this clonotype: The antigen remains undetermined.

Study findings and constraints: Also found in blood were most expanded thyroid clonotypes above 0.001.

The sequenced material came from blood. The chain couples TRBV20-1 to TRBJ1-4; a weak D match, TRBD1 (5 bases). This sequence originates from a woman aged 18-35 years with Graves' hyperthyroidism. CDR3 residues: CSAYLHTGGGKLFF. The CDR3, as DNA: TGCAGTGCTTACCTCCACACCGGGGGGGGAAAACTGTTTTTT.